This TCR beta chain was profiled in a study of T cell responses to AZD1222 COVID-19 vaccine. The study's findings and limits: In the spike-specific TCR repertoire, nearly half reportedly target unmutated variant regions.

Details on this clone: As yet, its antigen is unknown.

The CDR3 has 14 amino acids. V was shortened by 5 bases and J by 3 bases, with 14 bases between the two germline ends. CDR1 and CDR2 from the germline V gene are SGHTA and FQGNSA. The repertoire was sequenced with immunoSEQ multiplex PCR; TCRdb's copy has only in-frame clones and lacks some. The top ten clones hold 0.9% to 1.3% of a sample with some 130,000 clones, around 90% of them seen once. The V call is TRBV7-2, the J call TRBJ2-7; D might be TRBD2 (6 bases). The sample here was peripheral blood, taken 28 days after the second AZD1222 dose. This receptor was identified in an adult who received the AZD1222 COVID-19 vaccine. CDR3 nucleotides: TGTGCCAGCAGCCCCCTAACTAGCAGCTACGAGCAGTACTTC. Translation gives CASSPLTSSYEQYF.